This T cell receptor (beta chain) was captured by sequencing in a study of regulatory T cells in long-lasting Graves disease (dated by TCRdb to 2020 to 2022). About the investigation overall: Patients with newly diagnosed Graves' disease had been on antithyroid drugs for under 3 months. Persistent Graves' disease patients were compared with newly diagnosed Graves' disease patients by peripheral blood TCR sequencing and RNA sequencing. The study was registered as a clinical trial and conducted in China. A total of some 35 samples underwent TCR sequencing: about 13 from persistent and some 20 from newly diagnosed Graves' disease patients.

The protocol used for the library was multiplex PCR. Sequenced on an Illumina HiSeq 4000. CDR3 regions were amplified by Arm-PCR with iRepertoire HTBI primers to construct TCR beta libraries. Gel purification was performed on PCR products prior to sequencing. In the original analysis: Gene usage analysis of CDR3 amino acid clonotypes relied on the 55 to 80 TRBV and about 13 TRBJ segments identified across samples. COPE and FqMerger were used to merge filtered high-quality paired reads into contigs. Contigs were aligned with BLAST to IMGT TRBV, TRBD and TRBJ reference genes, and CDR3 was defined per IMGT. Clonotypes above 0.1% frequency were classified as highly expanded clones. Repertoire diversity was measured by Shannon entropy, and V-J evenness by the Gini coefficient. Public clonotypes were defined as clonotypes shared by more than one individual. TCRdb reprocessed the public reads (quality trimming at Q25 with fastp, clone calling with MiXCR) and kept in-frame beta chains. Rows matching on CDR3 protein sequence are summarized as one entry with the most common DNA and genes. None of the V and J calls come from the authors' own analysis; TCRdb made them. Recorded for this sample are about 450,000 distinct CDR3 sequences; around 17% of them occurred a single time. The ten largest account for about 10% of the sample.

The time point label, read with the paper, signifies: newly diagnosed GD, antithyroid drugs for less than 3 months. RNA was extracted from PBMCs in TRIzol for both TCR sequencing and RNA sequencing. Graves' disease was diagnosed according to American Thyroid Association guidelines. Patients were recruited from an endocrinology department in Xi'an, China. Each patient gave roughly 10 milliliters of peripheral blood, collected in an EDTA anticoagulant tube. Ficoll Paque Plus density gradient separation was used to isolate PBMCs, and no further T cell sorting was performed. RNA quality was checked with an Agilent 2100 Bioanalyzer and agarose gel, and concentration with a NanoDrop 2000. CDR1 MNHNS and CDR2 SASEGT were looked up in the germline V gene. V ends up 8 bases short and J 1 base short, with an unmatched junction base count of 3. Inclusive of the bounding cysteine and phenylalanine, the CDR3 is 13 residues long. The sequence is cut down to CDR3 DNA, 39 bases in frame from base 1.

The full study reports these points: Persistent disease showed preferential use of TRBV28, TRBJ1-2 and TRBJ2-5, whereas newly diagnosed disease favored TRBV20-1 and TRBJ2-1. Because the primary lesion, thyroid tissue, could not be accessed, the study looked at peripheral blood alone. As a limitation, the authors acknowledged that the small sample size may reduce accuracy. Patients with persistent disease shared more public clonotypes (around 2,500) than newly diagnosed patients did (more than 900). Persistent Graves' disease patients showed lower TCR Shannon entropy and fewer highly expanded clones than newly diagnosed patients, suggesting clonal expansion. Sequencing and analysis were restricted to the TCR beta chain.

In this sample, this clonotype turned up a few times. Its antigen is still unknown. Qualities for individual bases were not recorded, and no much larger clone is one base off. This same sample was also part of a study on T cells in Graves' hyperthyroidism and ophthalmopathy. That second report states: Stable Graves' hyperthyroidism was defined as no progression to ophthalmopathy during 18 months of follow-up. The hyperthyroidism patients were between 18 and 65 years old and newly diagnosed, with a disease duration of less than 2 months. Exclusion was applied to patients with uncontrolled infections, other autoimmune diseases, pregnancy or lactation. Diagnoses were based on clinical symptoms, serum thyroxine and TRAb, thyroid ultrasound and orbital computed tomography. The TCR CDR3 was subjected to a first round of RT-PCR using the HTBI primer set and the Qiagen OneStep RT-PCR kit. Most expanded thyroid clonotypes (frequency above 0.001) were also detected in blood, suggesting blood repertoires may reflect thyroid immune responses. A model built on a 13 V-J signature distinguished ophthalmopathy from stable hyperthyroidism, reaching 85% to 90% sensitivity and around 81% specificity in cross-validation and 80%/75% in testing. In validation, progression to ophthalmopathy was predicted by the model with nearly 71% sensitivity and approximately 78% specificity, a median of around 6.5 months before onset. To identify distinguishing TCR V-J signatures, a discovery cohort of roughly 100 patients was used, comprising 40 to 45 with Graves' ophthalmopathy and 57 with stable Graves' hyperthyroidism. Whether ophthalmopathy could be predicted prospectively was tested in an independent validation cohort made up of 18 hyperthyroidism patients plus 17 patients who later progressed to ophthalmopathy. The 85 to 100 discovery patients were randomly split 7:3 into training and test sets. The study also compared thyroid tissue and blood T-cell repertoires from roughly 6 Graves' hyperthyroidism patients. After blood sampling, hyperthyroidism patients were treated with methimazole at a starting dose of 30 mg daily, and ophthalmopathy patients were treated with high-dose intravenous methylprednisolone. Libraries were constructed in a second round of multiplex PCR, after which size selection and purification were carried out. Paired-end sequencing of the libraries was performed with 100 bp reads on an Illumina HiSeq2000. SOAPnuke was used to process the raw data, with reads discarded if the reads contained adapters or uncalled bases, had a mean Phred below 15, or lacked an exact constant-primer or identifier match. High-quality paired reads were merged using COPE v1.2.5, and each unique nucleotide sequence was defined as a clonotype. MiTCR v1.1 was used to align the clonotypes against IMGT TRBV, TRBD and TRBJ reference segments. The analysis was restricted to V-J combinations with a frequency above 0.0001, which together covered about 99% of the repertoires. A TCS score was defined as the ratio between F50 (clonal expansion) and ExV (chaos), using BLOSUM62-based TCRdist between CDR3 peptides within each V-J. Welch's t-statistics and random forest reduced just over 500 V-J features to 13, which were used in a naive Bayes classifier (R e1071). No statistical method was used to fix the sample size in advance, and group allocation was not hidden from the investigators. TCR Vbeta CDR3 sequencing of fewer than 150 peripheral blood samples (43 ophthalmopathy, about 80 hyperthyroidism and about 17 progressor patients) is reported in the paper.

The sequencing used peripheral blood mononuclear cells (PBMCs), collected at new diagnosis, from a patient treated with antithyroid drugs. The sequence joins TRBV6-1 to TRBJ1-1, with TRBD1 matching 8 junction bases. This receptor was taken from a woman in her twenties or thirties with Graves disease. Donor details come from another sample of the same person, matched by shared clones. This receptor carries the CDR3 CASETGGNTEAFF. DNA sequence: TGTGCCAGCGAAACAGGGGGGAACACTGAAGCTTTCTTT.